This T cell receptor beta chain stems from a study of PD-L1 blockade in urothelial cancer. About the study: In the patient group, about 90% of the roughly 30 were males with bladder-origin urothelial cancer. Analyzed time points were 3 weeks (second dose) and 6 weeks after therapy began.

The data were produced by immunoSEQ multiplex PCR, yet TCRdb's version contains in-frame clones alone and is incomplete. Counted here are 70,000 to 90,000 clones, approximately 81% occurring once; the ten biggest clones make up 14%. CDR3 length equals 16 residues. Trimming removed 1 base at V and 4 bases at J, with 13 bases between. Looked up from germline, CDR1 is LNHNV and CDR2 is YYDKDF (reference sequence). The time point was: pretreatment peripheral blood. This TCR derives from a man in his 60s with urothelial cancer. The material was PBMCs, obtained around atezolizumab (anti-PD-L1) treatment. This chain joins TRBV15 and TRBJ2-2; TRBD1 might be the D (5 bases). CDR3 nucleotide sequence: TGTGCCACCAGCAGAGTGGGTCCCCAGGGCACCGGGGAGCTGTTTTTT. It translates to CATSRVGPQGTGELFF.